These 4 T cell receptor beta chains originate from one sample sequenced in a study of CDR3 diversity in severe acne. TCRdb re-called the PCR reads through MiXCR, storing one row per CDR3 protein. The sample has 79,000 or so distinct CDR3 sequences; under 55% are singletons. The sample consisted of blood. These receptor sequences come from a male donor with severe acne vulgaris.

Concerning this clonotype: A much bigger clone sits one base away, suggesting this may be a read error. The gene calls are TRBV20-1 and TRBJ2-1; 9 bases match TRBD2. V lost 6 bases, J lost 2 bases, and 5 bases stayed unmatched. This CDR3 comprises 14 residues. Germline-derived CDR1 and CDR2 are DFQATT and SNEGSKA (reference sequence). The CDR3 is CSAWTSAPYNEQFF. CDR3 bases: TGCAGTGCCTGGACTAGCGCGCCCTACAATGAGCAGTTCTTC.

As to this clonotype: An end of the junction differs from the germline gene, which may be a read error. The rearrangement uses TRBV5-4 and TRBJ1-1, with 11 bases that match TRBD1. Per the germline V gene, CDR1 is SGHNT and CDR2 is YYREEE (reference sequence). The CDR3 contains 15 residues. The chain's CDR3 is CASSQGTGGGTEAFF. The CDR3, as DNA: TGCGCCAGCAGCCAAGGGACAGGGGGAGGCACTGAAGCTTTCTTT.

This clonotype was seen once. The rearrangement uses TRBV29-1 and TRBJ1-2; no reliable D call. The ends were cut back, 0 bases at V and 6 bases at J, with 5 bases in the middle. The CDR3 sequence is 11 residues long. Germline lookup yields CDR1 SQVTM and CDR2 ANQGSEA. As DNA, the CDR3 is TGCAGCGTTGAAGATTTGGATGGCTACACCTTC. Translating gives CSVEDLDGYTF.

This clonotype was counted at least ten times. The rearrangement links TRBV11-2 to TRBJ1-2; 10 bases align to TRBD1. CDR3 size: 15 residues. CDR1 is SGHAT and CDR2 is FQNNGV in the germline V gene. V was clipped by 5 bases and J by 2 bases; unmatched bases: 5. CDR3 nucleotide sequence: TGTGCCAGCAGCAATCCGGGACAGGGGAACTATGGCTACACCTTC. Translated, it gives CASSNPGQGNYGYTF.